The sequence of this T cell receptor beta chain was determined in a study of blood T cells in healthy people across ages. A J-beta primer mix and a sample-barcoded 5' primer were used in a second PCR of roughly 6 to 11 cycles. TCRdb re-analysed the 5' RACE reads in MiXCR, keeping a single row per CDR3 protein. Here the sample spans 1.8 million or so distinct CDR3 sequences, approximately 40% being singletons. A remark on this clonotype: What it recognizes is unknown.

Study conclusions and caveats: Long-lived donors carried more naive CD4+ cells and greater diversity than aged donors. In older individuals, TCR beta diversity per million T cells was lower, falling roughly linearly with age.

The germline V gene has CDR1 SNHLY and CDR2 FYNNEI. The CDR3 totals 14 residues. After removal of 6 bases from V and 11 bases from J, the junction contained 13 bases not matched to a gene. The rearrangement links TRBV2 to TRBJ1-2; TRBD1 aligns across 9 bases. Specimen: blood. This clonotype was sampled from a human donor in good health. The CDR3 spells CASSPGTGNSGYTF. The CDR3 region has the DNA TGTGCCAGCAGCCCCGGGACAGGGAACTCTGGTTACACCTTC.